This T cell receptor (beta chain) was identified in a study of CD8+ T cells in alopecia areata. Findings and caveats of the study: Mice showed TCR sharing more clearly than patients did, possibly owing to HLA. Greater clonality was observed in lesional scalp samples, especially alopecia totalis/universalis, versus normal scalp. Sequencing of scalp samples also includes resident alphabeta T cells from normal skin.

Concerning this clone itself: Its target is unknown.

Once RNA had been extracted, it was reverse transcribed into cDNA to act as the sequencing template. TCRdb keeps only in-frame clones here, not all; method: immunoSEQ multiplex PCR. The data show about 150,000 clones, about 60% seen once. V dropped 6 bases and J dropped 4 bases, with 19 bases sitting between them. In germline, CDR1 is GTSNPN, CDR2 SVGIG (reference sequence). The CDR3 totals 14 residues. PBMCs were stained for CD3, CD4 and CD8, and CD4+ and CD8+ T cells were sorted. V and J are TRBV30 and TRBJ2-7, with D perhaps TRBD1 (6 bases). The material sequenced was CD4+ T cells sorted from blood. The sequence derives from a human donor in good health. CDR3: CACTPGHPLYEQYF. The CDR3 bases are TGTGCCTGCACTCCGGGACATCCCCTGTACGAGCAGTACTTC.